These 12 T cell receptor beta chains were all obtained from the same sample, sequenced in a study of cytotoxic CD8 clonotypes in ibrutinib-treated CLL. The method was immunoSEQ multiplex PCR; TCRdb's version includes in-frame clones alone and lacks a portion of them. The table records about 180,000 clones, around 80% of them present only once. Sample: PBMCs, taken after 24 months of ibrutinib treatment. These receptors came from a human donor with chronic lymphocytic leukemia.

The chain links TRBV6-5 to TRBJ2-7; 8 nucleotides align to TRBD1. V was clipped by 7 bases and J by 2 bases; unmatched bases: 7. The CDR3 is 14 residues long. The germline V gene has CDR1 MNHEY and CDR2 SVGAGI. CDR3 residues: CASTTGTGPYEQYF. The DNA for the CDR3 is TGTGCCAGCACAACCGGGACAGGACCCTACGAGCAGTACTTC.

The genes are TRBV9 and TRBJ2-3, with 8 bases that match TRBD2. V lost 1 base to trimming and J lost 5 bases; unmatched junction nucleotides: 3. The CDR3 spans 14 residues. CDR1 and CDR2 from the germline V gene are SGDLS and YYNGEE. The DNA of the CDR3 is TGTGCCAGCAGCGTAACCAGCGGGGGAGATACGCAGTATTTT. Its protein is CASSVTSGGDTQYF.

This clone has more than one count but fewer than ten. The J gene is TRBJ1-1, the V gene TRBV6-6; D remains unclear. The CDR3 spans 13 residues. In germline, CDR1 is MNHNY, CDR2 SVGAGI (reference sequence). Trimming stripped 0 bases from V and 1 base from J, with 3 bases between. CDR3 loop: CASSYSQNTEAFF. In nucleotides, the CDR3 is TGTGCCAGCAGTTACTCCCAGAACACTGAAGCTTTCTTT.

The chain joins TRBV6-1 to TRBJ1-1; D is undetermined. V lost 3 bases and J 5 bases, leaving 7 bases between the germline ends. The CDR3 totals 12 residues. Germline values: CDR1 MNHNS, CDR2 SASEGT. This chain's CDR3 is CASSDRMTEAFF. The CDR3 nucleotides read TGTGCCAGCAGTGACCGAATGACTGAAGCTTTCTTT.

This chain connects TRBV7-2 to TRBJ2-1, with D unclear. CDR3 size: 14 residues. V lost 3 bases and J lost 8, with 14 bases in between. The germline V gene has CDR1 SGHTA and CDR2 FQGNSA. CDR3 DNA sequence: TGTGCCAGCAGCTTGAGGCGGCTACGGGATGAGCAGTTCTTC. It yields the protein CASSLRRLRDEQFF.

The chain uses TRBV5-3 and TRBJ2-5; D ambiguous. TRBV5-3 is an open reading frame whose function is uncertain. This CDR3 comprises 13 residues. V was trimmed by 6 bases and J by 8 bases, leaving 17 bases between them. The DNA of the CDR3 is TGTGCCAGAACCAAGAAGGCCGCGTCAACCCAGTACTTC. Translating gives CARTKKAASTQYF.

The V and J genes are TRBV4-3 and TRBJ2-3; D perhaps matches TRBD1 (6 bases). The CDR3 runs 15 residues. V was trimmed by 0 bases and J by 6 bases, leaving 13 bases between them. Germline CDR1 LGHNA, CDR2 YSLEER. CDR3 in DNA: TGCGCCAGCAGCCAAGAGGGGGCCCCTATGGATACGCAGTATTTT. This codes for CASSQEGAPMDTQYF.

V is TRBV19 and J is TRBJ1-1, with D unclear. There are 16 residues in the CDR3. V gave up 7 bases and J gave up 6 bases, with 24 bases separating them. CDR1 LNHDA and CDR2 SQIVND come from the germline V gene (reference sequence). DNA of the CDR3: TGTGCCAGTACCTCTTCGGGTCGTAAACAGTACTCTGAAGCTTTCTTT. It encodes CASTSSGRKQYSEAFF.

The chain joins TRBV6-5 to TRBJ1-4, with D unclear. The CDR3 is 15 residues long. The V gene lost 0 bases and the J gene lost 5 bases, with 10 bases spanning the gap. The germline gives CDR1 MNHEY, CDR2 SVGAGI. The CDR3 region is CASSYSIVFNEKLFF. The DNA for the CDR3 is TGTGCCAGCAGTTACTCGATCGTCTTCAATGAAAAACTGTTTTTT.

In DNA form, the CDR3 reads TGTGCCAGCTCACCTGACGTAGCAGGGGAGGGCTACACCTTC. This encodes CASSPDVAGEGYTF. The rearrangement joins TRBV18 to TRBJ1-2; tentative D call: TRBD1 (6 bases). The CDR3 contains 14 residues. The germline V gene encodes CDR1 KGHSH and CDR2 LQKENI. Trimming shortened V by 3 bases and J by 8 bases, and 16 bases separated the two germline ends.

This chain uses TRBV27 with TRBJ2-2; D is unclear. This CDR3 region has 17 residues. Trimming left V 1 base short and J 0 bases short, with 12 bases between. CDR1 MNHEY and CDR2 SMNVEV come from the germline V gene (reference sequence). CDR3 nucleotide sequence: TGTGCCAGCAGTTTATTCTCCAACCCTCCGAACACCGGGGAGCTGTTTTTT. It yields the protein CASSLFSNPPNTGELFF.

CDR3 protein: CAISIDSYGYTF. For the CDR3, the DNA is TGTGCCATCAGTATCGACAGCTATGGCTACACCTTC. The chain combines TRBV10-3 with TRBJ1-2; a weak D match, TRBD1 (5 bases). In germline, CDR1 is ENHRY, CDR2 SYGVKD. Trimming cost V 5 bases and J 4 bases, with 8 bases left between them. The CDR3 covers 12 residues.